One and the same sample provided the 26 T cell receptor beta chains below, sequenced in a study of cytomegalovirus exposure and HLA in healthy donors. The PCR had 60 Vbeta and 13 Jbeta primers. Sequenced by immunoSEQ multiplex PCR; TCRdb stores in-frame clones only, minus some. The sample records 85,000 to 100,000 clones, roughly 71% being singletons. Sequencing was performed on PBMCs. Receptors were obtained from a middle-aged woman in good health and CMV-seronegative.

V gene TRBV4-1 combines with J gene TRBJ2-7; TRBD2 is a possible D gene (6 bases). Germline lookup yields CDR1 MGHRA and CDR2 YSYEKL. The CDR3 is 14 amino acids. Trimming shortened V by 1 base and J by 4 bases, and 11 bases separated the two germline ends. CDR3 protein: CASSQVGTAYEQYF. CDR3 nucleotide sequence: TGCGCCAGCAGCCAAGTAGGGACTGCTTACGAGCAGTACTTC.

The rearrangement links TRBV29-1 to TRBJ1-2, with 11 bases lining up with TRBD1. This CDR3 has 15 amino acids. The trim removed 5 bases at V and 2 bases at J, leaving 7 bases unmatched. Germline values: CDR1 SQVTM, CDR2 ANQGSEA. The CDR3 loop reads CSVYTGTGGNYGYTF. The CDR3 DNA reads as TGCAGCGTTTATACCGGGACAGGGGGAAACTATGGCTACACCTTC.

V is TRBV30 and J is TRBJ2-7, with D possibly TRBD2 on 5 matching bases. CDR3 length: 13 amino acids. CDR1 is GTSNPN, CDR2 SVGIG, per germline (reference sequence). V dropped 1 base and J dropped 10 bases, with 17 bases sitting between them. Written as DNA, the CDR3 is TGTGCCTGGAGTGCACTAGGACCGGGGTCCCAGTACTTC. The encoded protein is CAWSALGPGSQYF.

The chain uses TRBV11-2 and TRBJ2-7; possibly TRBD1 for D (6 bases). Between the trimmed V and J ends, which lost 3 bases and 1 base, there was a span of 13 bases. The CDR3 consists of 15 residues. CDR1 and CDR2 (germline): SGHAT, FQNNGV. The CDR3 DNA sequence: TGTGCCAGCAGCTTGGGGGTGGGGGCATCCTACGAGCAGTACTTC. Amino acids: CASSLGVGASYEQYF.

The CDR3 here is CASSAGTGIRSPLHF. The CDR3 DNA follows: TGTGCCAGCAGCGCCGGGACAGGGATTAGATCACCCCTCCACTTT. V usage is TRBV7-3 and J usage is TRBJ1-6; TRBD1 matches 9 bases. Germline V gives CDR1 SGHTA, CDR2 FQGTGA. The V and J ends lost 5 bases and 10 bases, in that order; junction bases with no gene match: 9. The CDR3 runs 15 residues.

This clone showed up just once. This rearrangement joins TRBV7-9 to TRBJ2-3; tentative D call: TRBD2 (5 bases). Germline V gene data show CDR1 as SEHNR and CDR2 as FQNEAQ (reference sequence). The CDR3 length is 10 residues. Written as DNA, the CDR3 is TGTGTGTCTAGAGGGGATACGCAGTATTTT. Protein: CVSRGDTQYF.

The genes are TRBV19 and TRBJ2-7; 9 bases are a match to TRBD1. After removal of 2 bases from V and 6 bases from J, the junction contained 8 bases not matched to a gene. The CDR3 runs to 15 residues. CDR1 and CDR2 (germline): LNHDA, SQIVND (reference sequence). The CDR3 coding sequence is TGTGCCAGTAGTATATCCTCGGGACAGGGAACCGAGCAGTACTTC. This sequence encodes CASSISSGQGTEQYF.

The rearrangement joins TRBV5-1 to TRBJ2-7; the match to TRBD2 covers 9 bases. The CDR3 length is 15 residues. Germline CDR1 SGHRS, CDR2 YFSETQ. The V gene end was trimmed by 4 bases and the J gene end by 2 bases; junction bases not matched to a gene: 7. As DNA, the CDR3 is TGCGCCAGCAGCCTGCGGGGGGGCGAAACCTACGAGCAGTACTTC. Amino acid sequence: CASSLRGGETYEQYF.

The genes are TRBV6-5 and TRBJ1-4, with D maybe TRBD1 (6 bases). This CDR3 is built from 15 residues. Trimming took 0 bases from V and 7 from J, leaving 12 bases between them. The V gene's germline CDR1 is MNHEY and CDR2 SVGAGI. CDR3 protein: CASSYSRGGFEKLFF. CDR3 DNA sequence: TGTGCCAGCAGTTACTCGAGGGGGGGGTTTGAAAAACTGTTTTTT.

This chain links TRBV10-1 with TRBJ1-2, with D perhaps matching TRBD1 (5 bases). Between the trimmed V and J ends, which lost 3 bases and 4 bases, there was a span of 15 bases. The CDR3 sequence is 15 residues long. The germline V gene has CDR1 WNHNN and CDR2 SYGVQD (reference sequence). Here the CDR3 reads CASSDSKGAVYGYTF. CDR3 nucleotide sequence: TGCGCCAGCAGTGACTCGAAAGGGGCGGTCTATGGCTACACCTTC.

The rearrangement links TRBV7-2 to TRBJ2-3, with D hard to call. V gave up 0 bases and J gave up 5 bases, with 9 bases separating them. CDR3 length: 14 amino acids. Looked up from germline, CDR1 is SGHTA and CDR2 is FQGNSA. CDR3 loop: CASSLASGGDTQYF. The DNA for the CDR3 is TGTGCCAGCAGCTTAGCGTCGGGTGGAGATACGCAGTATTTT.

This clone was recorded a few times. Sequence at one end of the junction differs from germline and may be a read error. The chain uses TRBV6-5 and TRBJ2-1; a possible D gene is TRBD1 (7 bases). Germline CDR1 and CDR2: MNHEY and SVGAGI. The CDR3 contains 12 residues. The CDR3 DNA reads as TGTGCCAGCAGTTACGAGGGCAGGGGGGTGATCTTC. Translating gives CASSYEGRGVIF.

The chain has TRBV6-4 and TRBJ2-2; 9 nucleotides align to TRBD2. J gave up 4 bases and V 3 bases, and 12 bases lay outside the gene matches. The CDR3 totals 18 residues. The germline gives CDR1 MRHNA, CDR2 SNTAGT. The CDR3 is CASSELFSGGRSTGELFF. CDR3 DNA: TGTGCCAGCAGTGAACTCTTTAGCGGGGGTCGAAGCACCGGGGAGCTGTTTTTT.

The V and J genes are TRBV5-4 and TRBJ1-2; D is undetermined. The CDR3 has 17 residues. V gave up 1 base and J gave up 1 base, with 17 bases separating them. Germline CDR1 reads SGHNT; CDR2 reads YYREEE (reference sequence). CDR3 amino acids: CASSLPQNRVVNYGYTF. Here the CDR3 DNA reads TGTGCCAGCAGCTTGCCGCAGAACCGTGTCGTTAACTATGGCTACACCTTC. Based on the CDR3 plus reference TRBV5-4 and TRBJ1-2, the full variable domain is ETGVTQSPTHLIKTRGQQVTLRCSSQSGHNTVSWYQQALGQGPQFIFQYYREEENGRGNFPPRFSGLQFPNYSSELNVNALELDDSALYLCASSLPQNRVVNYGYTFGSGTRLTVV.

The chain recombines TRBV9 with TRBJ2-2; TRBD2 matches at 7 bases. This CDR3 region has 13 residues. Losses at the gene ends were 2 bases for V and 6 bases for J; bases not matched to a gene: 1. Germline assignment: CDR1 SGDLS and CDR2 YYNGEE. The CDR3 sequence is CASSVGGAGELFF. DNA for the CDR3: TGTGCCAGCAGCGTTGGGGGGGCCGGGGAGCTGTTTTTT.

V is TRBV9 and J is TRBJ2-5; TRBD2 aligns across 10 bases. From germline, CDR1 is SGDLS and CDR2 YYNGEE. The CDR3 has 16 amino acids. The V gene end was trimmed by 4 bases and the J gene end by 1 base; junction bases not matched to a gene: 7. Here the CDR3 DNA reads TGTGCCAGCAGCTCACTAGCGGGGCTGACCCAAGAGACCCAGTACTTC. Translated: CASSSLAGLTQETQYF.

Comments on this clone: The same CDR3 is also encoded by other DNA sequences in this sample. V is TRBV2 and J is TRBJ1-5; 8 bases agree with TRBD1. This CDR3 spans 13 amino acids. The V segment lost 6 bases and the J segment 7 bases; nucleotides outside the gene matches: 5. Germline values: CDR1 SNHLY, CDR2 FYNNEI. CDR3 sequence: CASRGDRNQPQHF. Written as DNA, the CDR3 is TGTGCCAGCAGAGGGGACAGGAACCAGCCCCAGCATTTT.

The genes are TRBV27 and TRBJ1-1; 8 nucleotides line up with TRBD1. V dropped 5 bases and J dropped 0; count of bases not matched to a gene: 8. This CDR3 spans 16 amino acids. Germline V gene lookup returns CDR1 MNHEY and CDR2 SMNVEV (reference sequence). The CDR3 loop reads CASSPVGTGLNTEAFF. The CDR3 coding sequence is TGTGCCAGCAGTCCAGTCGGGACAGGACTGAACACTGAAGCTTTCTTT.

CDR3 coding DNA: TGTGCCAGCAGCCCAGATCCCAAAAACATTCAGTACTTC. Translating gives CASSPDPKNIQYF. This chain connects TRBV7-2 to TRBJ2-4; D call uncertain. V shed 5 bases and J shed 2 bases, with 7 bases lying between them. The CDR3 has 13 amino acids. Germline CDR1 is SGHTA and CDR2 is FQGNSA.

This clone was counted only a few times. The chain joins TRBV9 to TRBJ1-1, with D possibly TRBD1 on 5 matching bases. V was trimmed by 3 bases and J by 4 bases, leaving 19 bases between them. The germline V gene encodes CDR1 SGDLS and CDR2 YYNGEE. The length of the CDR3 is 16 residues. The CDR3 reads CASSGTPGYGVTEAFF. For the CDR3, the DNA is TGTGCCAGCAGCGGGACACCCGGGTACGGAGTCACTGAAGCTTTCTTT.

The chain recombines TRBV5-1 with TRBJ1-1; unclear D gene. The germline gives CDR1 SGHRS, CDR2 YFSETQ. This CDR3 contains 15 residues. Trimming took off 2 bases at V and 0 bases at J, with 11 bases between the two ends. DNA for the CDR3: TGCGCCAGCAGCTTCCAAGGACTTATGAACACTGAAGCTTTCTTT. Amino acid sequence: CASSFQGLMNTEAFF.

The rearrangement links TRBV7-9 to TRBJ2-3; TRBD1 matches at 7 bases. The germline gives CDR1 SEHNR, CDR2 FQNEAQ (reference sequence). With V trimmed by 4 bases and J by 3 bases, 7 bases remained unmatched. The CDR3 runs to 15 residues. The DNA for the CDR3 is TGTGCCAGCAGCTCCCCCGGGACAGCAACAGATACGCAGTATTTT. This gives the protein CASSSPGTATDTQYF.

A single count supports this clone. The CDR3 here is CASSPSGVYGYTF. CDR3 sequence (DNA): TGTGCCAGCAGCCCCTCAGGGGTCTATGGCTACACCTTC. This chain joins TRBV28 and TRBJ1-2; TRBD1 is a possible D gene (6 bases). Germline CDR1 and CDR2: MDHEN and SYDVKM. Trimming pared 6 bases from V and 4 bases from J, leaving 12 bases between. The CDR3 covers 13 residues.

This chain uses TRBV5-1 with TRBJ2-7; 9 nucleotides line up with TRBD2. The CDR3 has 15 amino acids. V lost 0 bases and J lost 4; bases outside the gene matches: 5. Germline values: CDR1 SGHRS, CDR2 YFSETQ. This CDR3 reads CASSLAASGIYEQYF. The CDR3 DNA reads TGCGCCAGCAGCTTGGCCGCTAGCGGGATTTACGAGCAGTACTTC. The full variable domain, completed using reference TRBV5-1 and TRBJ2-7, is KAGVTQTPRYLIKTRGQQVTLSCSPISGHRSVSWYQQTPGQGLQFLFEYFSETQRNKGNFPGRFSGRQFSNSRSEMNVSTLELGDSALYLCASSLAASGIYEQYFGPGTRLTVT.

CDR3 amino acids: CASSIRDNSNQPQHF. Here the CDR3 DNA reads TGTGCCAGTAGTATACGGGACAACTCAAATCAGCCCCAGCATTTT. V and J are TRBV19 and TRBJ1-5, with D possibly TRBD1 on 6 matching bases. This CDR3 has 15 amino acids. Germline lookup yields CDR1 LNHDA and CDR2 SQIVND (reference sequence). V dropped 2 bases and J dropped 4 bases, with 12 bases sitting between them.

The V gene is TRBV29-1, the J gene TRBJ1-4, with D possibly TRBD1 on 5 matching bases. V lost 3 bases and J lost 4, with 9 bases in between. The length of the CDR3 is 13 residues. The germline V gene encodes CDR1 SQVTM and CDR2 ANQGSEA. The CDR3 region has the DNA TGCAGCGTTGATTTCGGGGGTAATGAAAAACTGTTTTTT. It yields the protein CSVDFGGNEKLFF.